This TCR beta chain originates from a study of T-cell memory formation after mild COVID-19. 5'RACE, which relied on constant-segment primers, yielded TCR alpha and TCR beta cDNA libraries carrying sample barcodes and UMIs. TCRdb recomputed calls from the 5' RACE reads with MiXCR, one row per CDR3 protein. The repertoire holds 250,000 to 300,000 distinct CDR3 sequences, with 15% to 20% as singletons. The specimen sequenced was PBMCs or a T cell subset sorted from them (not recorded which). The source is a man younger than 35 who had mild COVID-19 (a few samples of this study predate the infection). Cell type and time point are not known.

The CDR3 DNA sequence: TGTGCCAGCAGCTTTGGCGGGGGGAACAATGAGCAGTTCTTC. Translating it yields CASSFGGGNNEQFF. This sequence joins TRBV11-1 and TRBJ2-1; 8 bases fit TRBD2. Germline trimming cut 3 bases from V and 5 bases from J; bases unmatched to any gene: 3. The germline gives CDR1 SGHAT, CDR2 FQDESV (reference sequence). CDR3 size: 14 residues.